This T cell receptor beta chain was sequenced in a study of cytomegalovirus exposure and HLA in healthy donors. Study-wide results and limits: Sequencing likely caused a cluster of highly shared sequence variants.

This clone occurred a few times. Its matching antigen is unknown. Vbeta (60) and Jbeta (13) primers were used in the PCR. Authors' data handling: Unique TCR beta chains totaled about 73 million in a later count, with 8.5 million to 12 million of them shared. Repertoires were generated with immunoSEQ multiplex PCR, while TCRdb's copy carries only in-frame clones and drops some. From that table come the V and J calls and clone size; the DNA was used to work out D and trimming. The sample includes about 76,000 clones, around 72% of them seen just once. Germline V gene lookup returns CDR1 LGHNA and CDR2 YSLEER. This CDR3 has 16 residues. With V trimmed by 0 bases and J by 7 bases, 7 bases remained unmatched.

This chain links TRBV4-3 with TRBJ2-1, with TRBD2 matching over 9 bases. The clonotype comes from a middle-aged woman in good health and CMV-seropositive. Material for sequencing was PBMCs. In nucleotides, the CDR3 is TGCGCCAGCAGCCAAGATCGGGCGGGAGGGTCGAATGAGCAGTTCTTC. It specifies CASSQDRAGGSNEQFF.